This T cell receptor beta chain was profiled in a study of blood T cell repertoires in COVID-19. Only in-frame clones appear in the TCRdb table, and some are missing; sequencing was by immunoSEQ multiplex PCR. The profile shows 250,000 to 300,000 clones, about 88% of them singletons. V was clipped by 7 bases and J by 1 base; unmatched bases: 5. This CDR3 comprises 15 residues. CDR1 is MDHEN and CDR2 is SYDVKM in the germline V gene. Cohorts were based on clinical histories the participants reported. A COVID-19 case had been met by exposed participants during the 2 weeks before study entry. V is TRBV28 and J is TRBJ1-1; TRBD1 agrees at 11 bases. Sequencing was done on a sample of PBMCs or T cells enriched from blood (not recorded which). This TCR was sampled from a woman between 45 and 60 years old who had been exposed to COVID-19. The CDR3: CASTGTGGWNTEAFF. CDR3 in DNA: TGTGCCAGCACCGGGACAGGGGGATGGAACACTGAAGCTTTCTTT.